This is a list of T cell receptor beta chains from one sample in a study of control samples from healthy donors and cancer patients. TCRdb's table, derived via immunoSEQ multiplex PCR, lists solely in-frame clones and lacks some. This sample has a few hundred thousand clones, with 75% to 95% found just once. Material: PBMCs. These receptor sequences come from a man between 35 and 55 years old with head and neck cancer. Both conserved end residues are part of each CDR3. Each record gives: V gene, J gene, D gene, clone size, CDR3 length, CDR3 protein, CDR3 DNA. The D gene is left open where the match is weak. Clone size appears in some rows only: once, few, many, or a class for an expanded clone.

TRBV7-2	TRBJ2-3	NA	NA	16	CASSPSWRVSTDTQYF	TGTGCCAGCAGCCCCAGCTGGCGGGTGAGCACAGATACGCAGTATTTT
TRBV5-1	TRBJ2-1	TRBD2	NA	14	CASSLSSAGNEQFF	TGCGCCAGCAGCTTGAGTTCAGCGGGGAATGAGCAGTTCTTC
TRBV19	TRBJ1-1	NA	NA	15	CASSPGQWGNTEAFF	TGTGCCAGTAGTCCCGGACAGTGGGGGAACACTGAAGCTTTCTTT
TRBV4-1	TRBJ2-6	NA	once	17	CASSQDLWGSGANVLTF	TGCGCCAGCAGCCAAGATCTATGGGGTAGTGGGGCCAACGTCCTGACTTTC
TRBV4-1	TRBJ2-7	TRBD1	NA	16	CASSHRSGTGGYEQYF	TGCGCCAGCAGCCATCGATCCGGGACAGGGGGCTACGAGCAGTACTTC
TRBV3-1/TRBV3-2	TRBJ2-1	NA	NA	21	CASSQDTAAPAPGDSYNEQFF	TGTGCCAGCAGCCAAGATACCGCCGCCCCGGCGCCGGGAGACTCCTACAATGAGCAGTTCTTC
TRBV5-1	TRBJ2-2	TRBD1	once	15	CASRGTGGNTGELFF	TGCGCCAGCAGAGGGACAGGGGGAAACACCGGGGAGCTGTTTTTT
TRBV7-9	TRBJ1-4	TRBD1	NA	14	CASSLRQGGEKLFF	TGTGCCAGCAGCTTACGACAGGGGGGTGAAAAACTGTTTTTT
TRBV5-6	TRBJ2-5	NA	once	16	CASSLKGTGIGETQYF	TGTGCCAGCAGCTTGAAGGGCACTGGGATAGGGGAGACCCAGTACTTC
TRBV19	TRBJ1-2	TRBD1	NA	13	CATPARQGNGYTF	TGTGCCACCCCGGCCCGACAGGGGAATGGCTACACCTTC
TRBV7-9	TRBJ2-3	NA	NA	16	CASSSILASGPDTQYF	TGTGCCAGCAGCTCCATCCTGGCATCTGGGCCAGATACGCAGTATTTT
TRBV7-9	TRBJ2-1	TRBD2	NA	13	CASSLSLAGEQFF	TGTGCCAGCAGCTTAAGCCTAGCGGGGGAGCAGTTCTTC
TRBV19	TRBJ1-1	NA	NA	15	CASSPWGGRNTEAFF	TGTGCCAGTAGTCCTTGGGGGGGGCGGAACACTGAAGCTTTCTTT
TRBV24-1	TRBJ2-7	NA	NA	14	CATSDPGSSYEQYF	TGTGCCACCAGTGATCCCGGGAGCTCCTACGAGCAGTACTTC
TRBV25-1	TRBJ2-1	TRBD1	NA	16	CASSEYQDRKKNEQFF	TGTGCCAGCAGTGAATATCAGGACAGGAAGAAGAATGAGCAGTTCTTC
TRBV5-1	TRBJ1-2	NA	NA	14	CASSLLTGETGYTF	TGCGCCAGCAGCTTGCTAACAGGAGAAACGGGCTACACCTTC
TRBV13	TRBJ2-1	NA	NA	15	CASTPTGSVYNEQFF	TGTGCCAGCACCCCAACCGGGAGCGTCTACAATGAGCAGTTCTTC
TRBV9	TRBJ2-3	TRBD2	NA	17	CASSVGSTSGGQDTQYF	TGTGCCAGCAGCGTAGGTTCCACTAGCGGGGGCCAAGATACGCAGTATTTT
TRBV18	TRBJ2-3	NA	NA	11	CASSPGDTQYF	TGTGCCAGCTCACCAGGAGATACGCAGTATTTT
TRBV9	TRBJ1-2	NA	NA	14	CASSPEGGYYGYTF	TGTGCCAGCAGCCCGGAGGGTGGGTACTATGGCTACACCTTC
TRBV27	TRBJ2-7	NA	once	16	CASSLSPRGRGYEQYF	TGTGCCAGCAGTTTGAGCCCCCGCGGCCGGGGGTACGAGCAGTACTTC
TRBV6-5	TRBJ2-7	NA	NA	13	CASSLTALYEQYF	TGTGCCAGCAGCCTGACAGCTCTCTACGAGCAGTACTTC
TRBV9	TRBJ2-1	TRBD2	NA	16	CASSPPPLAGVDEQFF	TGTGCCAGCAGCCCTCCCCCACTAGCGGGAGTCGATGAGCAGTTCTTC
TRBV7-3	TRBJ2-2	NA	NA	9	CDNTGELFF	TGTGATAACACCGGGGAGCTGTTTTTT
TRBV5-1	TRBJ1-5	NA	NA	15	CASSSGTGGNQPQHF	TGCGCCAGCAGCTCAGGGACGGGGGGCAATCAGCCCCAGCATTTT
TRBV4-1	TRBJ1-1	NA	NA	14	CASSPVGGVTEAFF	TGCGCCAGCAGCCCTGTGGGGGGGGTAACTGAAGCTTTCTTT
TRBV5-1	TRBJ1-1	NA	NA	16	CASSPREGGRYTEAFF	TGCGCCAGCAGCCCGAGGGAGGGTGGGCGTTACACTGAAGCTTTCTTT
TRBV27	TRBJ2-7	TRBD1	NA	14	CASSRQGARREQYF	TGTGCCAGCAGTCGACAGGGGGCGCGACGCGAGCAGTACTTC
TRBV30	TRBJ2-5	NA	NA	14	CAWSGPPAQETQYF	TGTGCCTGGAGTGGCCCCCCGGCCCAAGAGACCCAGTACTTC
TRBV7-7	TRBJ1-1	NA	NA	13	CASSLSENTEAFF	TGTGCTAGCAGCTTGAGCGAGAACACTGAAGCTTTCTTT
TRBV4-1	TRBJ1-2	NA	once	13	CASSQGDIYGYTF	TGCGCCAGCAGCCAAGGGGACATCTATGGCTACACCTTC
TRBV6-5	TRBJ1-1	NA	NA	14	CASRPPGRQTEAFF	TGTGCCAGCAGACCTCCGGGACGACAGACTGAAGCTTTCTTT
TRBV5-4	TRBJ2-2	NA	NA	14	CASRTRLNTGELFF	TGTGCCAGCAGAACTAGACTGAACACCGGGGAGCTGTTTTTT
TRBV13	TRBJ1-1	NA	NA	10	CATPGTEAFF	TGTGCCACCCCCGGGACTGAAGCTTTCTTT
TRBV7-3	TRBJ2-7	NA	NA	14	CASSNGTPPYEQYF	TGTGCCAGCAGCAACGGGACACCCCCCTACGAGCAGTACTTC
TRBV3-1/TRBV3-2	TRBJ2-3	TRBD1	NA	18	CASSLGKLGQGATHTQYF	TGTGCCAGCAGCCTAGGAAAATTGGGACAGGGGGCGACACATACGCAGTATTTT
TRBV13	TRBJ2-3	NA	NA	16	CASSPEGAGPTDTQYF	TGTGCCAGCAGCCCGGAGGGGGCTGGCCCCACAGATACGCAGTATTTT
TRBV27	TRBJ2-5	NA	NA	14	CASSFGARQETQYF	TGTGCCAGCAGTTTCGGGGCGCGCCAAGAGACCCAGTACTTC
TRBV7-9	TRBJ1-1	NA	NA	11	CAFLRETEAFF	TGTGCCTTCCTCCGGGAGACTGAAGCTTTCTTT
TRBV29-1	TRBJ1-6	TRBD1	NA	15	CSVAESGQGTSPLHF	TGCAGCGTTGCCGAATCGGGACAGGGGACATCACCCCTCCACTTT
TRBV7-3	TRBJ2-3	NA	NA	17	CASSTQAGGPSTDTQYF	TGTGCCAGCAGCACCCAGGCAGGGGGGCCTAGCACAGATACGCAGTATTTT
TRBV29-1	TRBJ1-2	TRBD1	once	13	CSDQGGPNYGYTF	TGCAGCGATCAGGGGGGCCCTAACTATGGCTACACCTTC
TRBV29-1	TRBJ2-4	NA	once	14	CSVDTGLGRNIQYF	TGCAGCGTTGATACGGGGCTGGGGAGAAACATTCAGTACTTC
TRBV27	TRBJ2-2	TRBD1	NA	14	CASRLDRPTGELFF	TGTGCCAGCAGGCTGGACAGGCCCACCGGGGAGCTGTTTTTT
TRBV21-1	TRBJ1-3	NA	NA	19	CASSKARVQTSYSGNTIYF	TGTGCCAGCAGCAAAGCGAGGGTACAGACCTCTTACTCTGGAAACACCATATATTTT
TRBV6-5	TRBJ2-1	NA	NA	15	CASSYEHSSYNEQFF	TGTGCCAGCAGTTATGAACACAGCTCCTACAATGAGCAGTTCTTC
TRBV12-5	TRBJ1-2	NA	few	15	CASGLPRTENYGYTF	TGTGCTAGTGGTTTGCCCAGGACAGAGAACTATGGCTACACCTTC
TRBV6-1	TRBJ2-4	NA	NA	16	CASSEFGFRAKNIQYF	TGTGCCAGCAGTGAATTCGGATTTCGAGCCAAAAACATTCAGTACTTC